This TCR beta chain was sequenced during a study of OX40 agonist ivuxolimab in advanced cancers. The repertoire was sequenced with immunoSEQ multiplex PCR; TCRdb's copy has only in-frame clones and lacks some. The repertoire holds about 46,000 clones, with around 81% as singletons. Deletions cut 1 base from V and 6 bases from J, with 7 bases between. Germline CDR1 reads KGHSH; CDR2 reads LQKENI. The CDR3 has 13 residues. Collection of blood occurred at baseline, at cycle 4 day 1, and at cycle 7 day 1. This chain links TRBV18 with TRBJ2-1; D is unclear. The clonotype originates from an adult with an advanced solid tumor such as melanoma, head and neck, liver or kidney cancer. Source: CD4+ or CD8+ T cells sorted from blood, taken in a trial of the OX40 agonist ivuxolimab. CDR3 residues: CASSPRRSNEQFF. CDR3 sequence (DNA): TGTGCCAGCTCACCACGGCGGAGCAATGAGCAGTTCTTC.